Presented here are 20 T cell receptor beta chains from one specimen sequenced in a study of CD8+ T cells in alopecia areata. Treatment reported: oral pan-JAK inhibitor, 5-10 mg twice daily. Extraction and reverse transcription of RNA yielded cDNA as the sequencing template. Some clones are missing from TCRdb's copy, which holds only in-frame ones; the method was immunoSEQ multiplex PCR. Of 150,000 to 200,000 clones listed, 50% to 75% are singletons. The source material was CD4+ T cells sorted from blood, sampled at approximately week 60, from a patient treated with tofacitinib. The receptor source for this set is a human donor with alopecia areata.

On this clone itself: The limits of the CDR3 on the DNA are not certain, so only TCRdb's listed CDR3 is given. The J gene is TRBJ2-7, the V gene TRBV5-1; the table's D call TRBD1 went unverified against the DNA. Per germline, CDR1 SGHRS and CDR2 YFSETQ. Including both end residues, the CDR3 is 12 amino acids long. CDR3 residues: CASSFGQGSLYF.

This chain uses TRBV29-1 with TRBJ2-3, with unresolved D. The CDR3 covers 13 residues. The germline V gene has CDR1 SQVTM and CDR2 ANQGSEA. Trimming pared 2 bases from V and 2 bases from J, leaving 8 bases between. Written as DNA, the CDR3 is TGCAGCGTTGAATCGGATAACACAGATACGCAGTATTTT. Translating gives CSVESDNTDTQYF.

This chain connects TRBV5-6 to TRBJ1-2; 9 nucleotides agree with TRBD1. Germline CDR1 is SGHDT and CDR2 is YYEEEE. The CDR3 is made up of 16 amino acids. V gave up 4 bases and J gave up 3 bases; unmatched junction bases: 10. In nucleotides, the CDR3 is TGTGCCAGCAGCCAAGATCGGGGACAGGGACACTATGGCTACACCTTC. Amino acid sequence: CASSQDRGQGHYGYTF.

The chain couples TRBV29-1 to TRBJ1-2, with D maybe TRBD1 (5 bases). The CDR3 contains 11 residues. In germline, CDR1 is SQVTM, CDR2 ANQGSEA. V lost 6 bases and J lost 5, with 10 bases in between. CDR3 protein: CSVGPKYGYTF. Here the CDR3 DNA reads TGCAGCGTGGGACCGAAATATGGCTACACCTTC.

The V gene is TRBV6-5, the J gene TRBJ2-3, with D possibly called TRBD1 or TRBD2 (5 bases each). The V gene lost 2 bases and the J gene lost 2 bases, with 8 bases spanning the gap. Germline loops: CDR1 MNHEY, CDR2 SVGAGI. The CDR3 has 14 residues. The CDR3 nucleotides are TGTGCCAGCAGTTACGGGACCCACACAGATACGCAGTATTTT. Translating gives CASSYGTHTDTQYF.

The gene calls are TRBV19 and TRBJ2-1, with D tentatively TRBD2 (6 bases). Between the trimmed V and J ends, which lost 5 bases and 5 bases, there was a span of 13 bases. Germline V gene sequence: CDR1 LNHDA, CDR2 SQIVND (reference sequence). This CDR3 contains 14 residues. CDR3 bases: TGTGCCAGTAGTCCCCGGACTAACCACAATGAGCAGTTCTTC. Protein: CASSPRTNHNEQFF.

The chain combines TRBV5-1 with TRBJ2-5, with D perhaps given as TRBD1 or TRBD2 (5 bases each). V was cut by 0 bases and J by 1 base, with 10 bases left in between. CDR1 and CDR2 (germline): SGHRS, YFSETQ. CDR3 size: 15 residues. DNA of the CDR3: TGCGCCAGCAGCTTGGCGGGGACGACCCAAGAGACCCAGTACTTC. Its translation is CASSLAGTTQETQYF.

This clone was observed once. V is TRBV29-1 and J is TRBJ1-2; D possibly corresponds to TRBD1 (5 bases). The CDR3 covers 13 residues. The V end was cut by 8 bases, the J end by 7 bases, with 20 bases between. Germline V gene sequence: CDR1 SQVTM, CDR2 ANQGSEA. The CDR3 region is CSHRRGEGFGYTF. Written as DNA, the CDR3 is TGCAGCCACCGGAGGGGTGAGGGTTTTGGCTACACCTTC.

The rearrangement joins TRBV19 to TRBJ1-1; 8 positions agree with TRBD1. The J segment lost 4 bases and the V segment lost 7 bases, leaving 11 bases of the junction unmatched. This CDR3 has 15 amino acids. In germline, CDR1 is LNHDA, CDR2 SQIVND (reference sequence). The CDR3 loop reads CASIPQGAKVTEAFF. The DNA of the CDR3 is TGTGCCAGTATCCCCCAGGGGGCTAAGGTCACTGAAGCTTTCTTT.

This chain connects TRBV30 to TRBJ1-3; D remains ambiguous. Germline V gene sequence: CDR1 GTSNPN, CDR2 SVGIG (reference sequence). Trimming shortened V by 5 bases and J by 1 base, and 15 bases separated the two germline ends. The CDR3 has 15 residues. The CDR3 coding sequence is TGTGCCTGGGCCAAGCCTCATTTGTCTGGAAACACCATATATTTT. Its translation: CAWAKPHLSGNTIYF.

The V gene is TRBV6-1, the J gene TRBJ2-5; D uncertain. This CDR3 is 14 amino acids long. Trimming removed 5 bases from V and 0 bases from J, with 10 bases in between. The germline gives CDR1 MNHNS, CDR2 SASEGT. CDR3 loop: CASSYRRYQETQYF. CDR3 in DNA: TGTGCCAGCAGTTATCGACGGTACCAAGAGACCCAGTACTTC.

The chain uses TRBV30 and TRBJ1-2; TRBD1 is a possible D gene (6 bases). The CDR3 is 16 residues long. Germline values: CDR1 GTSNPN, CDR2 SVGIG (reference sequence). V dropped 4 bases and J dropped 5 bases, with 23 bases sitting between them. The CDR3 nucleotides are TGTGCCTGGACTCACCCGGCGGGACACCGTTTTTATGGCTACACCTTC. It codes for CAWTHPAGHRFYGYTF. The full variable domain, in which reference TRBV30 and TRBJ1-2 provide the parts outside the CDR3, is SQTIHQWPATLVQPVGSPLSLECTVEGTSNPNLYWYRQAAGRGLQLLFYSVGIGQISSEVPQNLSASRPQDRQFILSSKKLLLSDSGFYLCAWTHPAGHRFYGYTFGSGTRLTVV.

The rearrangement uses TRBV15 and TRBJ1-4, with no clear D. The CDR3 loop spans 14 amino acids. In germline, CDR1 is LNHNV, CDR2 YYDKDF (reference sequence). V dropped 0 bases and J dropped 10 bases, with 12 bases sitting between them. As DNA, the CDR3 is TGTGCCACCAGCAGAGATCTCCGAACCGGAAAACTGTTTTTT. Its translation: CATSRDLRTGKLFF.

This chain joins TRBV25-1 and TRBJ1-2; D remains unclear. The V gene lost 3 bases and the J gene lost 3 bases, with 8 bases spanning the gap. Germline CDR1 and CDR2: MGHDK and SYGVNS. The CDR3 extends over 13 amino acids. The CDR3 protein is CASSDTTYYGYTF. CDR3 bases: TGTGCCAGCAGTGACACTACTTACTATGGCTACACCTTC.

The V and J genes are TRBV11-1 and TRBJ1-1; tentative D call: TRBD1 (6 bases). This CDR3 spans 14 amino acids. Trimming pared 6 bases from V and 3 bases from J, leaving 14 bases between. Per germline, CDR1 SGHAT and CDR2 FQDESV (reference sequence). Written as DNA, the CDR3 is TGTGCCAGCAGGAATGGGGGCGCGTACACTGAAGCTTTCTTT. This translates into CASRNGGAYTEAFF.

This clone has a handful of counts. The chain combines TRBV25-1 with TRBJ2-5; a weak D match, TRBD1 (6 bases). Germline CDR1 MGHDK, CDR2 SYGVNS. The CDR3 loop spans 13 amino acids. Trimming pared 6 bases from V and 4 bases from J, leaving 12 bases between. The CDR3 coding sequence is TGTGCCAGCAGCAGGACAGCTCTAGAGACCCAGTACTTC. It encodes CASSRTALETQYF.

The rearrangement uses TRBV4-1 and TRBJ1-4, with a possible D match to TRBD1 (5 bases). This CDR3 region has 15 residues. V lost 4 bases and J lost 5, with 14 bases in between. CDR1 and CDR2 from the germline V gene are MGHRA and YSYEKL. CDR3: CASSRRDGGNEKLFF. The CDR3 DNA reads as TGCGCCAGCAGCCGACGGGACGGAGGGAATGAAAAACTGTTTTTT.

In this sample, this clone turned up a few times. J is TRBJ1-2 and V is TRBV2; D ambiguous. The V gene lost 3 bases and the J gene lost 4 bases, with 6 bases spanning the gap. CDR1 is SNHLY and CDR2 is FYNNEI in the germline V gene. The CDR3 totals 12 residues. The CDR3 here is CASSDRAYGYTF. Here the CDR3 DNA reads TGTGCCAGCAGTGATCGGGCCTATGGCTACACCTTC.

This sequence joins TRBV27 and TRBJ1-5; TRBD1 matches 8 bases. The CDR3 spans 15 residues. V was clipped by 6 bases and J by 2 bases; unmatched bases: 6. CDR1 is MNHEY and CDR2 is SMNVEV in the germline V gene (reference sequence). The CDR3 coding sequence is TGTGCCAGCAGGCAAGGACAGGGCGGCAATCAGCCCCAGCATTTT. It translates to CASRQGQGGNQPQHF.

The genes are TRBV18 and TRBJ2-2, with D hard to call. V was cut by 1 base and J by 4 bases, with 4 bases left in between. The V gene's germline CDR1 is KGHSH and CDR2 LQKENI. This CDR3 contains 13 residues. CDR3 loop: CASSPQVTGELFF. The CDR3 coding sequence is TGTGCCAGCTCACCACAGGTCACCGGGGAGCTGTTTTTT.